The following is a T cell receptor beta chain sequence with its context. A single count supports this clone. Its target antigen remains unknown. No quality values exist for individual bases; no much larger clone is one base distant. This record comes from a study of blood T cell repertoires in COVID-19 (dated by TCRdb to 2020 to 2022). About the study as a whole: The collaborator samples originated in the United States, Italy and Spain and spanned the acute and convalescent phases of COVID-19. The material from the prospective study consisted of cDNA or gDNA derived from T cells, B-cell-depleted T cells, or PBMCs. Deeply sampled blood TCRbeta repertoires from subjects exposed to, actively infected with, or recovered from COVID-19 were included in the dataset. The repertoires were released in a freely available public database intended as a resource for research on the immune response to SARS-CoV-2. The samples were drawn from the first 160 participants of the ongoing ImmuneRACE study and from more than 1,000 subjects provided by 6 global collaborators. Sample metadata almost always included a de-identified subject ID, COVID-19 status, age in years and sex. Where HLA class I and class II types were available, the types were taken from metadata supplied by the sample provider, not from assay-based typing. What the study reported, not specific to this receptor: The quantity of clinical and demographic metadata differed by source and by participant and was supplied without curation.

TCRbeta CDR3 regions were amplified from genomic DNA using the immunoSEQ Assay, a bias-controlled multiplex PCR. On the authors' methods: The number of nucleated cells in each sample was estimated from the amplification of reference gene primers within the assay. Sequence reads were collapsed and filtered to measure the absolute abundance of every unique TCRbeta CDR3 rearrangement. For each sample, productive Simpson clonality was calculated as the square root of Simpson's diversity index across productive rearrangements. TCRdb's version of the immuneACCESS table is confined to in-frame rearrangements and falls short of the full clone set. An unresolved V gene accounts for under half of the shortfall where checked; the remainder is of unknown origin. Clonal size and the V and J genes are those of that table, whereas D and trimming came from the DNA. Present in this sample are approximately 190,000 clones, around 80% of which were seen just once. The ten top clones hold about 15% of the sample.

The collaborating institutions used their own protocols to collect whole blood in K2EDTA tubes. Collaborator samples were shipped for TCRbeta analysis as frozen whole blood, isolated PBMCs, or DNA extracted from either sample type. The sample was peripheral blood. The receptor was isolated from a man aged 30-40 years with active or convalescent COVID-19.

The DNA reads TGTGCCAGCTCACCACCGTTCGACAGGACCTATCTTGCAACTAATGAAAAACTGTTTTTT. Translation gives CASSPPFDRTYLATNEKLFF. The receptor chain draws on TRBV18 and TRBJ1-4; 6 matching bases give a weak D call of TRBD1. The CDR3 runs 20 residues from the cysteine to the phenylalanine. Only CDR3 DNA is held: 60 bases, read in frame from base 1. V loses 0 bases of germline sequence and J loses 0 bases, and the interval between the two ends is 20 bases. The germline V gene yields KGHSH for CDR1 and LQKENI for CDR2.